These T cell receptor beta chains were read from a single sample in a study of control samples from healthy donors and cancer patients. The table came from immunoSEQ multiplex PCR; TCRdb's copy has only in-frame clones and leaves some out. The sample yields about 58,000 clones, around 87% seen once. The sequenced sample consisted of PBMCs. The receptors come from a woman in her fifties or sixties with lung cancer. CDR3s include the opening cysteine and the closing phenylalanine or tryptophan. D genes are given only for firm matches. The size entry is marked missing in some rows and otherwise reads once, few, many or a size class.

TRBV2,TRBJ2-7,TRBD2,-,TGTGCCAGCAGTGCCGAAGGTAGCGGGAGTTCGTTTGAGCAGTACTTC,CASSAEGSGSSFEQYF
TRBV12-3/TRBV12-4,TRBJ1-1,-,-,TGTGCCAGCAGTTTTAGACGGAACACTGAAGCTTTCTTT,CASSFRRNTEAFF
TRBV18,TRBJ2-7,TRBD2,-,TGTGCCAGCTCACTTGGACTAGCGGGGCAATCCTACGAGCAGTACTTC,CASSLGLAGQSYEQYF
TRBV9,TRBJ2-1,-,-,TGTGCCAGCAGCGCCCGTCTAGACTACAATGAGCAGTTCTTC,CASSARLDYNEQFF
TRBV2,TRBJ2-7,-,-,TGTGCCAGCAGTGAATTGGGGCCGGGCTACGAGCAGTACTTC,CASSELGPGYEQYF
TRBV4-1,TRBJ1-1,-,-,TGCGCCAGCAGCCAAGATCCCGTCCCAGGGGCGGGCACTGAAGCTTTCTTT,CASSQDPVPGAGTEAFF
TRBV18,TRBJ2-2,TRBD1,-,TGTGCCAGCTCCCCCGGGACAGGCAACACCGGGGAGCTGTTTTTT,CASSPGTGNTGELFF
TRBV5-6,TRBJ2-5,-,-,TGTGCCAGCGGTGTGCGCGGCCAAGAGACCCAGTACTTC,CASGVRGQETQYF
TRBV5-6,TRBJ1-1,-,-,TGTGCCAGCACCACACACGGGATGAACACTGAAGCTTTCTTT,CASTTHGMNTEAFF
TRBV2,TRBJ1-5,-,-,TGTGCCAGCAGTGAAGCAAGTTCTGTAGGGTTTCAGCCCCAGCATTTT,CASSEASSVGFQPQHF
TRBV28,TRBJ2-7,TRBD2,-,TGTGCCAGCACAGGGACTAGCTCTTACGAGCAGTACTTC,CASTGTSSYEQYF
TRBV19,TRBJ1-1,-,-,TGTGCCAGTAGTACGTCGGACAGCGGGAACACTGAAGCTTTCTTT,CASSTSDSGNTEAFF
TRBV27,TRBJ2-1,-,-,TGTGCCAGCAGTTTAGGGCTCAGGGCCAATGAGCAGTTCTTC,CASSLGLRANEQFF
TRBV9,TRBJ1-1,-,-,TGTGCCAGCAGCCCAGTTGAGAGAGTGATCACTGAAGCTTTCTTT,CASSPVERVITEAFF
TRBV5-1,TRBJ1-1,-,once,TGCGCCAGCAGCTCCCGAATGACGACCACTGAAGCTTTCTTT,CASSSRMTTTEAFF
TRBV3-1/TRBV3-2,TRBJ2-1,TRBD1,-,TGTGCCAGCAGCACCAGGGGGCGGGGATTCGACAATGAGCAGTTCTTC,CASSTRGRGFDNEQFF
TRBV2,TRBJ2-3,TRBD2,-,TGTGCCAGCACCCTGGCGGGAGGGCCCCGCACAGATACGCAGTATTTT,CASTLAGGPRTDTQYF
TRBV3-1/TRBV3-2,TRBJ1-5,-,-,TGTGCCAGCAGCCAAGATAGCCGGGGAGGAAATCAGCCCCAGCATTTT,CASSQDSRGGNQPQHF
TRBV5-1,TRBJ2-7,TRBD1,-,TGCGCCAGCAGCGGACAGGGGGTTGCCGAGCAGTACTTC,CASSGQGVAEQYF
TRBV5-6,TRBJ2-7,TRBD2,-,TGTGCCAGCAGCTCCAGACTAGCGGGATCCTACGAGCAGTACTTC,CASSSRLAGSYEQYF
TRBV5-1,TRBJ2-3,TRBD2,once,TGCGCCAGCAGCTTGACAAGATCTCGGACTAGCGGGACAGATACGCAGTATTTT,CASSLTRSRTSGTDTQYF
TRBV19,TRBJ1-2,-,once,TGTGCCAGTAGTATCGGAGGGGTCTATGGCTACACCTTC,CASSIGGVYGYTF
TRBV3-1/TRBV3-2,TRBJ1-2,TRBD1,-,TGTGCCAGCAGCCAAAGGGACAGGGAACATGGCTACACCTTC,CASSQRDREHGYTF
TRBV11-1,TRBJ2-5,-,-,TGTGCCAGCAGCTTAGCGGGTGGGGAGACCCAGTACTTC,CASSLAGGETQYF
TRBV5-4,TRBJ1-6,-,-,TGTGCCAGCAGCTTGGCACAGTCTAATTCACCCCTCCACTTT,CASSLAQSNSPLHF
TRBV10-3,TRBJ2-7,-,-,TGTGCCATCAGTGATTATACAGGGCGAAGCGAGCAGTACTTC,CAISDYTGRSEQYF
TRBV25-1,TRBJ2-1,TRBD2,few,TGTGCCAGCAGTTCACCACGACTAGCGGGAGTGAAGCAGTTCTTC,CASSSPRLAGVKQFF
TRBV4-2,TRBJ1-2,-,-,TGTGCCAGCAGCCAAGCACAGGGCTATGGCTACACCTTC,CASSQAQGYGYTF
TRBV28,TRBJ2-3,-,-,TGTGCCTTCAGCGGAAAAAGCACAGATACGCAGTATTTT,CAFSGKSTDTQYF
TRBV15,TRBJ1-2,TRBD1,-,TGTGCCACCAGCAGGACAGGGGACTATGGCTACACCTTC,CATSRTGDYGYTF
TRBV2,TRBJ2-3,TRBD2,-,TGTGCCAGCAGTGTGGGCGGGGGGGCAGGAGATACGCAGTATTTT,CASSVGGGAGDTQYF
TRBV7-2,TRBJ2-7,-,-,TGTGCCAGCAGCCGCTCGACAGGAAGCTCCTACGAGCAGTACTTC,CASSRSTGSSYEQYF
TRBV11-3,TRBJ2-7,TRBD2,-,TGTGCCAGCAGTAGCGGGGACGAGCAGTACTTC,CASSSGDEQYF
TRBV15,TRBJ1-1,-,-,TGTGCCACCAGCAGAGAAGTACAGAACACTGAAGCTTTCTTT,CATSREVQNTEAFF
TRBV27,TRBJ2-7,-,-,TGTGCCAGCGGACACATAACAGCGGGCTACGAGCAGTACTTC,CASGHITAGYEQYF
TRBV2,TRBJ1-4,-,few,TGTGCCAGCAGTGAACGCCCGGGGTCACGGGAAAAACTGTTTTTT,CASSERPGSREKLFF
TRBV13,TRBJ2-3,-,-,TGTGCCAGCAGTCATAGCGCGACAGATACGCAGTATTTT,CASSHSATDTQYF
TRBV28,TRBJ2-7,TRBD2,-,TGTGCCAGCAGTTGGCGGGGGGCCTACGAGCAGTACTTC,CASSWRGAYEQYF
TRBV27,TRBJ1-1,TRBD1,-,TGTGCCAGCAGGACAGGGTGGACTGAAGCTTTCTTT,CASRTGWTEAFF
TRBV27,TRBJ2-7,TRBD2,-,TGTGCCAGCAGCAACATAGCGGGGGATTCCTACGAGCAGTACTTC,CASSNIAGDSYEQYF
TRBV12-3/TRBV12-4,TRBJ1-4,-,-,TGTGCCAGCAGTTTGGGCAGGACGGAAAAACTGTTTTTT,CASSLGRTEKLFF
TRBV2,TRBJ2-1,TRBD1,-,TGTGCCAGCAGTTCATCCAGGGGGCTAGGTGAGCAGTTCTTC,CASSSSRGLGEQFF
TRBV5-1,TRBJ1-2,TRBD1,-,TGCGCCAGCAGCCTAGACGGGACAGGGCCCTATGGCTACACCTTC,CASSLDGTGPYGYTF
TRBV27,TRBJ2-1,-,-,TGTGCCAGCAGCTTTTACAATGAGCAGTTCTTC,CASSFYNEQFF
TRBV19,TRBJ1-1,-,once,TGTGCCAGTCATGGGGCTTCCGGGGGAACTGAAGCTTTCTTT,CASHGASGGTEAFF
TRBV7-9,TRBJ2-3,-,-,TGTGCCAGCAGCTTAGCCCTCGGCAGCCTTTCAGATACGCAGTATTTT,CASSLALGSLSDTQYF
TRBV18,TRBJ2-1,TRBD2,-,TGTGCCAGCTCATTACGGACTAGCGGGAGTCGAAATGAGCAGTTCTTC,CASSLRTSGSRNEQFF
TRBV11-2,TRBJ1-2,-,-,TGTGCCAGCAGCCAAGCCGGGGCCCCGGGCTACACCTTC,CASSQAGAPGYTF